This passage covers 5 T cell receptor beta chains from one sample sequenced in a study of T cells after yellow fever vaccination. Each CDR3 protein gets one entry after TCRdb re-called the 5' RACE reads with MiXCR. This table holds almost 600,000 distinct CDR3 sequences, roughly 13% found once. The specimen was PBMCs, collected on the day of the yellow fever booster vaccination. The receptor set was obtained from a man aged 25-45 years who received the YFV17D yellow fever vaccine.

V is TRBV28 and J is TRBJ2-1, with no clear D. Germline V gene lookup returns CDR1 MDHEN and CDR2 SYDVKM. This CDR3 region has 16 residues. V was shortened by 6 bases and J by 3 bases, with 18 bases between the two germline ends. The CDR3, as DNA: TGTGCCAGCAGCCCTTCCCCCTTATCGGGCTACAATGAGCAGTTCTTC. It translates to CASSPSPLSGYNEQFF.

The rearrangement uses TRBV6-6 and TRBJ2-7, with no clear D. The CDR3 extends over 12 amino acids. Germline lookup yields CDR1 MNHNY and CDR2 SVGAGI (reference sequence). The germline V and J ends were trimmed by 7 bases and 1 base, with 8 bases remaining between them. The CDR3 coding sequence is TGTGCCAGCACCGGCACGTCCTACGAGCAGTACTTC. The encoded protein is CASTGTSYEQYF.

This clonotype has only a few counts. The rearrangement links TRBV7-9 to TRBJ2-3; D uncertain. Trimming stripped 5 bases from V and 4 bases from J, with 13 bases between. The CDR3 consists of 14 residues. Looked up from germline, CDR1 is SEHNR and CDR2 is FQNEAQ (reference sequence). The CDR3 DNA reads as TGTGCCAGCAGCCCCCTAGGAATGGCAGATACGCAGTATTTT. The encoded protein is CASSPLGMADTQYF.

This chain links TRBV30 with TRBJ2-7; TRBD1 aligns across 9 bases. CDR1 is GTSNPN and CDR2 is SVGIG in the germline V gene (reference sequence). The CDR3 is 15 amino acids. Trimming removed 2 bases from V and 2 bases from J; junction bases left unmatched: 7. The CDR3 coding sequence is TGTGCCTGGAGTCCGGGGACAGGGATACCCTACGAGCAGTACTTC. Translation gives CAWSPGTGIPYEQYF. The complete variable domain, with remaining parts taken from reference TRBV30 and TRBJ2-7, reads SQTIHQWPATLVQPVGSPLSLECTVEGTSNPNLYWYRQAAGRGLQLLFYSVGIGQISSEVPQNLSASRPQDRQFILSSKKLLLSDSGFYLCAWSPGTGIPYEQYFGPGTRLTVT.

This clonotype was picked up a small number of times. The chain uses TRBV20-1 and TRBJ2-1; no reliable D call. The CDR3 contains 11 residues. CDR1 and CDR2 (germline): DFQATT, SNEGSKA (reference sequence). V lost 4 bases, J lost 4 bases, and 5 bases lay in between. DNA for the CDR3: TGCAGTGCTAACGGTTACAATGAGCAGTTCTTC. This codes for CSANGYNEQFF.